These 25 T cell receptor beta chains were sequenced from one sample in a study of cytomegalovirus exposure and HLA in healthy donors. This table comes from immunoSEQ multiplex PCR, and its TCRdb copy is limited to in-frame clones, with some not included. The sample has about 110,000 clones, approximately 96% seen once; the top ten hold approximately 0.67%. The sequenced sample consisted of PBMCs. The receptors shown here come from a woman aged 18-30 years in good health and CMV-seronegative.

The J gene is TRBJ2-7, the V gene TRBV5-6; tentatively, D is TRBD2 (5 bases). Trimming stripped 3 bases from V and 1 base from J, with 20 bases between. CDR1 is SGHDT, CDR2 YYEEEE, per germline. The CDR3 runs 17 residues. The CDR3 spells CASSSWRRSMSSYEQYF. The CDR3 DNA is TGTGCCAGCAGCTCATGGAGGAGGTCAATGTCTTCCTACGAGCAGTACTTC.

J is TRBJ2-7 and V is TRBV27; D is uncertain. The ends were cut back, 5 bases at V and 4 bases at J, with 21 bases in the middle. Germline-derived CDR1 and CDR2 are MNHEY and SMNVEV (reference sequence). The CDR3 is 16 amino acids. The chain's CDR3 is CASSLHADPSGYEQYF. CDR3 bases: TGTGCCAGCAGTCTACACGCCGACCCGTCAGGTTACGAGCAGTACTTC.

This rearrangement joins TRBV7-2 to TRBJ1-2, with a weak D call TRBD1 (5 bases). V lost 5 bases to trimming and J lost 4 bases, with 20 bases between them. Per the germline V gene, CDR1 is SGHTA and CDR2 is FQGNSA. The CDR3 runs 16 residues. CDR3 nucleotide sequence: TGTGCCAGCAGCCCCCAGGGTAGGGACTACGGCTATGGCTACACCTTC. Its translation: CASSPQGRDYGYGYTF.

This clone was detected only once. This rearrangement joins TRBV7-9 to TRBJ1-2; 8 positions agree with TRBD1. CDR3 length: 14 residues. Germline-derived CDR1 and CDR2 are SEHNR and FQNEAQ (reference sequence). After removal of 1 base from V and 6 bases from J, the junction contained 4 bases not matched to a gene. The CDR3 sequence: CASSLGQGRNGYTF. The CDR3 bases are TGTGCCAGCAGCTTAGGACAGGGGCGAAATGGCTACACCTTC.

This chain connects TRBV23-1 to TRBJ1-2; TRBD1 is a possible D gene (5 bases). TRBV23-1 is assigned to the ORF class and has an uncertain function. Trimming removed 3 bases at V and 7 bases at J, with 18 bases between. There are 15 residues in the CDR3. CDR3 protein: CASSQVQGNIFGYTF. As DNA, the CDR3 is TGCGCCAGCAGTCAGGTGCAGGGTAATATCTTTGGCTACACCTTC.

The J gene is TRBJ1-2, the V gene TRBV9; TRBD1 aligns across 7 bases. In germline, CDR1 is SGDLS, CDR2 YYNGEE. V dropped 3 bases and J dropped 5; count of bases not matched to a gene: 4. This CDR3 has 13 residues. The CDR3: CASSGDRQYGYTF. The CDR3 DNA follows: TGTGCCAGCAGCGGGGACAGACAGTATGGCTACACCTTC.

V and J are TRBV5-6 and TRBJ2-3; no clear D gene. V gave up 4 bases and J gave up 4 bases, with 10 bases separating them. CDR1 SGHDT and CDR2 YYEEEE come from the germline V gene. This CDR3 contains 13 residues. The CDR3 DNA is TGTGCCAGCAGCAGAGACGGGTCAGATACGCAGTATTTT. The encoded protein is CASSRDGSDTQYF.

This clone was seen only once. This chain uses TRBV4-1 with TRBJ1-5; no definite D call. The CDR3 has 13 amino acids. Germline V gives CDR1 MGHRA, CDR2 YSYEKL. The V end lost 4 bases, the J end lost 5 bases, and 9 bases lay between the germline ends. The CDR3 DNA reads as TGCGCCAGCAGCCCTTACAGTGATCAGCCCCAGCATTTT. Translation gives CASSPYSDQPQHF.

This rearrangement joins TRBV9 to TRBJ2-7; D may be TRBD2 (6 bases). The V gene lost 4 bases and the J gene lost 1 base, with 21 bases spanning the gap. In germline, CDR1 is SGDLS, CDR2 YYNGEE. The CDR3 has 17 amino acids. The CDR3 is CASSPRGASEGSYEQYF. The CDR3 DNA sequence: TGTGCCAGCAGCCCCCGGGGTGCTAGCGAAGGTTCCTACGAGCAGTACTTC.

The chain has TRBV27 and TRBJ1-2; D possibly corresponds to TRBD1 (5 bases). Germline CDR1 reads MNHEY; CDR2 reads SMNVEV (reference sequence). This CDR3 region has 13 residues. The V and J ends lost 5 bases and 8 bases respectively, with 15 bases between them. The chain's CDR3 is CASSTTGARGYTF. The CDR3, as DNA: TGTGCCAGCAGTACCACTGGGGCTAGGGGCTACACCTTC.

This clone was detected only once. The chain has TRBV7-2 and TRBJ1-5; D gene unclear. The length of the CDR3 is 14 residues. Germline CDR1 reads SGHTA; CDR2 reads FQGNSA. V was pared by 2 bases and J by 4 bases, with 9 bases between. In nucleotides, the CDR3 is TGTGCCAGCAGCTTAAATACGGGGAATCAGCCCCAGCATTTT. Protein: CASSLNTGNQPQHF.

The chain recombines TRBV13 with TRBJ2-1; no definite D call. The germline V gene encodes CDR1 PRHDT and CDR2 FYEKMQ (reference sequence). Trimming took 1 base from V and 4 from J, leaving 14 bases between them. CDR3 length: 16 residues. The CDR3: CASSLDKSGSYNEQFF. CDR3 bases: TGTGCCAGCAGCTTAGACAAATCCGGGTCATACAATGAGCAGTTCTTC.

The gene calls are TRBV10-3 and TRBJ2-1, with 9 bases fitting TRBD2. Trimming at V came to 9 bases and at J to 0 bases, leaving 12 bases not matched to a gene. Looked up from germline, CDR1 is ENHRY and CDR2 is SYGVKD. CDR3 size: 17 residues. In DNA, the CDR3 is TGTGCCATTTCCCCTAGCGGGGCGCCTAGCTCCTACAATGAGCAGTTCTTC. Encoded protein: CAISPSGAPSSYNEQFF.

CDR3 region: CATSRSPPGTSGYNEQFF. The DNA of the CDR3 is TGTGCCACCAGCAGATCCCCCCCCGGGACTAGCGGGTACAATGAGCAGTTCTTC. The V gene is TRBV15, the J gene TRBJ2-1; 12 bases fit TRBD2. Germline assignment: CDR1 LNHNV and CDR2 YYDKDF (reference sequence). Trimming at V came to 2 bases and at J to 4 bases, leaving 9 bases not matched to a gene. This CDR3 is built from 18 residues.

The chain carries TRBV5-1 and TRBJ2-7, with TRBD2 as a possible D gene (6 bases). This CDR3 spans 15 amino acids. Germline values: CDR1 SGHRS, CDR2 YFSETQ. Trimming stripped 5 bases from V and 4 bases from J, with 19 bases between. CDR3 sequence (DNA): TGCGCCAGCAGTACAAGTGGGGGGATCGGTTACGAGCAGTACTTC. Protein: CASSTSGGIGYEQYF.

This clone was observed a single time. The rearrangement links TRBV9 to TRBJ1-2; 8 positions agree with TRBD1. Germline V gene sequence: CDR1 SGDLS, CDR2 YYNGEE. V lost 3 bases and J lost 3; bases outside the gene matches: 13. The CDR3 consists of 17 residues. The CDR3 nucleotides read TGTGCCAGCAGCGCGGACGAGCGACAGGGGTTTCACTATGGCTACACCTTC. Amino acid sequence: CASSADERQGFHYGYTF.

The chain uses TRBV5-6 and TRBJ2-7, with 7 bases aligning to TRBD1. V gave up 6 bases and J gave up 6 bases; unmatched junction bases: 15. The CDR3 has 15 residues. CDR1 is SGHDT, CDR2 YYEEEE, per germline. The CDR3 DNA sequence: TGTGCCAGCAACATGGGACAGACCCTATTGGTCGAGCAGTACTTC. Amino acid sequence: CASNMGQTLLVEQYF.

The J gene is TRBJ1-1, the V gene TRBV5-1; D is uncertain. The germline V gene encodes CDR1 SGHRS and CDR2 YFSETQ. Deletions cut 6 bases from V and 1 base from J, with 16 bases between. The CDR3 contains 15 residues. CDR3 protein: CASKAAADKNTEAFF. The CDR3 bases are TGCGCCAGCAAGGCGGCGGCAGATAAGAACACTGAAGCTTTCTTT.

The chain joins TRBV18 to TRBJ1-4, with D unclear. Germline CDR1 reads KGHSH; CDR2 reads LQKENI. Trimming stripped 6 bases from V and 3 bases from J, with 17 bases between. The CDR3 contains 16 residues. Written as DNA, the CDR3 is TGTGCCAGCTCGGCTAGTGCCCCCAAGGCTAATGAAAAACTGTTTTTT. This encodes CASSASAPKANEKLFF.

The chain carries TRBV19 and TRBJ2-1; TRBD2 agrees at 9 bases. V shed 3 bases and J 7 bases; nucleotides not matched to a gene: 7. The germline V gene encodes CDR1 LNHDA and CDR2 SQIVND (reference sequence). This CDR3 comprises 15 residues. CDR3 in amino acids: CASSIGSGGSNEQFF. CDR3 DNA: TGTGCCAGTAGTATCGGTAGCGGGGGATCGAATGAGCAGTTCTTC.

The chain joins TRBV7-2 to TRBJ1-3, with D possibly matching TRBD1 (5 bases). The CDR3 is made up of 16 amino acids. The V gene lost 5 bases and the J gene lost 4 bases, with 18 bases spanning the gap. The germline V gene has CDR1 SGHTA and CDR2 FQGNSA. The CDR3 here is CASSPRAPEGGNTIYF. For the CDR3, the DNA is TGTGCCAGCAGCCCCCGGGCCCCGGAGGGGGGAAACACCATATATTTT.

This clone has a single count. V is TRBV7-2 and J is TRBJ2-3; D is perhaps TRBD2 (7 bases). The CDR3 is made up of 16 amino acids. Trimming shortened V by 2 bases and J by 4 bases, and 16 bases separated the two germline ends. The germline gives CDR1 SGHTA, CDR2 FQGNSA. Here the CDR3 reads CASSLLRGGWADTQYF. The CDR3 DNA follows: TGTGCCAGCAGCTTATTGAGGGGGGGCTGGGCAGATACGCAGTATTTT. The full variable domain, in which reference TRBV7-2 and TRBJ2-3 provide the parts outside the CDR3, is GAGVSQSPSNKVTEKGKDVELRCDPISGHTALYWYRQSLGQGLEFLIYFQGNSAPDKSGLPSDRFSAERTGGSVSTLTIQRTQQEDSAVYLCASSLLRGGWADTQYFGPGTRLTVL.

The rearrangement uses TRBV19 and TRBJ1-2, with 7 bases that match TRBD1. V was pared by 7 bases and J by 5 bases, with 16 bases of the junction left unmatched. There are 16 residues in the CDR3. The germline gives CDR1 LNHDA, CDR2 SQIVND (reference sequence). CDR3 region: CASTPDRDSRLYGYTF. The CDR3 region has the DNA TGTGCCAGTACCCCCGACCGGGACAGCCGACTTTATGGCTACACCTTC.

The rearrangement uses TRBV4-1 and TRBJ1-5; 7 bases agree with TRBD1. CDR3 length: 15 amino acids. Germline CDR1 is MGHRA and CDR2 is YSYEKL. V gave up 1 base and J gave up 7 bases; unmatched junction bases: 7. The CDR3 loop is CASSQVSGGGQPQHF. CDR3 nucleotides: TGCGCCAGCAGCCAAGTTTCAGGGGGTGGGCAGCCCCAGCATTTT.

The V call is TRBV6-5, the J call TRBJ1-2; D possibly corresponds to TRBD1 (6 bases). Germline V gene lookup returns CDR1 MNHEY and CDR2 SVGAGI. The CDR3 totals 12 residues. Trimming took off 8 bases at V and 6 bases at J, with 13 bases between the two ends. CDR3 coding DNA: TGTGCCAGCGGACGGGGGGCGCATGGCTACACCTTC. Translated, it gives CASGRGAHGYTF.